Listed below are T cell receptor beta chains from one sample, sequenced in a study of blood T cells in healthy people across ages. From the 5' RACE reads, TCRdb called clonotypes with MiXCR, one entry per CDR3 protein. Of 600,000 or so distinct CDR3 sequences in the sample, approximately 30% were seen once. Sequenced: blood. The source of these receptors is a woman at least 80 years old in good health. The CDR3 runs from the conserved cysteine through the conserved F or W. The order of the fields is clone size, J gene, V gene, D gene, CDR3 protein, CDR3 DNA. A D gene is named only where the DNA matches it firmly. Clone size is shown for a subset of rows, as once, few, many or a class of expanded clone.

size: many
J: TRBJ2-4
V: TRBV20-1
D: -
CDR3: CSAGQRAKNIQYF
DNA: TGCAGTGCGGGACAACGAGCCAAAAACATTCAGTACTTC

size: many
J: TRBJ2-1
V: TRBV6-5
D: TRBD2
CDR3: CASTAGLAYNEQFF
DNA: TGTGCCAGCACCGCCGGACTAGCCTACAATGAGCAGTTCTTC

size: -
J: TRBJ1-1
V: TRBV5-1
D: -
CDR3: CASSRDASTEAFF
DNA: TGCGCCAGCAGTCGGGACGCGTCCACTGAAGCTTTCTTT

size: many
J: TRBJ2-1
V: TRBV7-2
D: TRBD1
CDR3: CASSWTGGSSYNEQFF
DNA: TGTGCCAGCAGCTGGACAGGGGGAAGCTCCTACAATGAGCAGTTCTTC

size: many
J: TRBJ1-5
V: TRBV3-1
D: -
CDR3: CASSHGVGQPQHF
DNA: TGTGCCAGCAGCCACGGGGTGGGTCAGCCCCAGCATTTT

size: many
J: TRBJ2-7
V: TRBV30
D: TRBD2
CDR3: CAWSQLAGATEQYF
DNA: TGTGCCTGGAGCCAACTAGCGGGGGCGACCGAGCAGTACTTC

size: -
J: TRBJ1-2
V: TRBV20-1
D: -
CDR3: CSATDSFYGCTF
DNA: TGCAGTGCTACGGACAGCTTCTATGGCTGCACCTTC

size: few
J: TRBJ2-7
V: TRBV20-1
D: -
CDR3: CSAEDGAKAYEQYF
DNA: TGCAGTGCGGAGGATGGGGCTAAGGCCTACGAGCAGTACTTC

size: few
J: TRBJ1-2
V: TRBV3-1
D: -
CDR3: CASSQGAGPSMGYTF
DNA: TGTGCCAGCAGCCAGGGTGCCGGGCCGAGTATGGGCTACACCTTC

size: -
J: TRBJ1-1
V: TRBV20-1
D: TRBD1
CDR3: CSAGGHRGQATEAFF
DNA: TGCAGTGCCGGGGGCCACAGGGGCCAGGCCACTGAAGCTTTCTTT

size: -
J: TRBJ2-2
V: TRBV6-5
D: -
CDR3: CASRDEGRNGELFF
DNA: TGTGCCAGCAGAGATGAAGGGAGGAACGGGGAGCTGTTTTTT

size: -
J: TRBJ2-7
V: TRBV20-1
D: -
CDR3: CSAIHREGYEQYF
DNA: TGCAGTGCTATCCACAGGGAGGGCTACGAGCAGTACTTC

size: few
J: TRBJ2-5
V: TRBV3-1
D: -
CDR3: CASSQGRVGTQYF
DNA: TGTGCCAGCAGCCAAGGACGAGTAGGGACCCAGTACTTC

size: -
J: TRBJ1-1
V: TRBV18
D: -
CDR3: CASSPFKGKGNTEAFF
DNA: TGTGCCAGCTCACCCTTCAAGGGGAAGGGGAACACTGAAGCTTTCTTT

size: many
J: TRBJ2-2
V: TRBV12-3/TRBV12-4
D: -
CDR3: CASSFRQTTGELFF
DNA: TGTGCCAGCAGTTTTAGACAGACTACTGGGGAGCTGTTTTTT

size: many
J: TRBJ2-1
V: TRBV20-1
D: -
CDR3: CSARDAAKANNEQFF
DNA: TGCAGTGCTAGAGATGCGGCTAAGGCTAATAATGAGCAGTTCTTC

size: many
J: TRBJ1-6
V: TRBV7-9
D: -
CDR3: CASSHEGRTSPLHF
DNA: TGTGCCAGCAGCCACGAGGGCCGAACTTCACCCCTCCACTTT

size: many
J: TRBJ2-2
V: TRBV7-9
D: -
CDR3: CASSLFQGGNTGELFF
DNA: TGTGCCAGCAGCTTATTTCAGGGCGGGAACACCGGGGAGCTGTTTTTT

size: -
J: TRBJ1-2
V: TRBV14
D: -
CDR3: CASSPGPGAYYGYTF
DNA: TGTGCCAGCAGCCCCGGCCCGGGGGCCTACTATGGCTACACCTTC

size: -
J: TRBJ1-3
V: TRBV7-2
D: -
CDR3: CASSRRDNSENTIYF
DNA: TGTGCCAGCAGCCGGAGGGACAACTCTGAAAACACCATATATTTT

size: -
J: TRBJ1-3
V: TRBV3-1
D: -
CDR3: CASSQGRYSGNTIYF
DNA: TGTGCCAGCAGCCAGGGCAGATACTCTGGAAACACCATATATTTT

size: -
J: TRBJ2-1
V: TRBV6-1
D: -
CDR3: CATDWVTDNEQFF
DNA: TGTGCCACTGACTGGGTGACAGACAATGAGCAGTTCTTC

size: -
J: TRBJ1-1
V: TRBV9
D: -
CDR3: CASSPNPGMNTEAFF
DNA: TGTGCCAGCAGCCCGAACCCAGGAATGAACACTGAAGCTTTCTTT

size: few
J: TRBJ1-1
V: TRBV5-6
D: TRBD1
CDR3: CASSFSRAGGMNTEAFF
DNA: TGTGCCAGCAGCTTTTCGAGGGCAGGGGGCATGAACACTGAAGCTTTCTTT

size: many
J: TRBJ2-1
V: TRBV5-1
D: TRBD1
CDR3: CASSLWTGSLNEQFF
DNA: TGCGCCAGCAGCTTGTGGACAGGTTCCCTCAATGAGCAGTTCTTC

size: many
J: TRBJ2-7
V: TRBV29-1
D: -
CDR3: CSVDRGYEQYF
DNA: TGCAGCGTTGACAGGGGCTACGAGCAGTACTTC

size: -
J: TRBJ2-5
V: TRBV7-9
D: TRBD2
CDR3: CASSSRGPSGDQETQYF
DNA: TGTGCCAGCAGCTCAAGGGGGCCTAGCGGGGACCAAGAGACCCAGTACTTC

size: few
J: TRBJ1-6
V: TRBV30
D: -
CDR3: CAWCNGDSPLHF
DNA: TGTGCCTGGTGCAACGGGGATTCACCCCTCCACTTT

size: once
J: TRBJ1-1
V: TRBV5-1
D: -
CDR3: CASHAQRHTEAFF
DNA: TGCGCCAGCCACGCACAGCGCCACACTGAAGCTTTCTTT

size: -
J: TRBJ2-7
V: TRBV18
D: -
CDR3: CASSLSNWDKTYEQYF
DNA: TGTGCCAGCTCACTATCCAATTGGGACAAAACCTACGAGCAGTACTTC

size: many
J: TRBJ1-4
V: TRBV9
D: -
CDR3: CASSVTPGRTNEKLFF
DNA: TGTGCCAGCAGCGTAACCCCAGGGCGGACTAATGAAAAACTGTTTTTT

size: -
J: TRBJ1-2
V: TRBV3-1
D: TRBD1
CDR3: CASSPVLPTGLRGYTF
DNA: TGTGCCAGCAGCCCAGTACTCCCGACAGGGTTACGTGGCTACACCTTC

size: -
J: TRBJ2-5
V: TRBV7-2
D: TRBD2
CDR3: CASSLLSGGWETQYF
DNA: TGTGCCAGCAGCTTACTTAGCGGGGGGTGGGAGACCCAGTACTTC

size: -
J: TRBJ1-2
V: TRBV29-1
D: TRBD1
CDR3: CSVDEGAWDGYTF
DNA: TGCAGCGTTGATGAGGGGGCGTGGGATGGCTACACCTTC

size: -
J: TRBJ2-7
V: TRBV14
D: -
CDR3: CASSLGTGRIVYEQYF
DNA: TGTGCCAGCAGCCTAGGAACGGGACGGATCGTATACGAGCAGTACTTC

size: many
J: TRBJ2-1
V: TRBV5-1
D: -
CDR3: CASSLLGGRHNEQFF
DNA: TGCGCCAGCAGCTTGTTAGGGGGGCGCCACAATGAGCAGTTCTTC

size: -
J: TRBJ1-5
V: TRBV7-9
D: -
CDR3: CASSSLGQGFNQPQHF
DNA: TGTGCCAGCAGCTCCCTAGGGCAGGGATTCAATCAGCCCCAGCATTTT

size: -
J: TRBJ2-7
V: TRBV6-1
D: TRBD1
CDR3: CASSEGVQGVNEQYF
DNA: TGTGCCAGCAGTGAAGGCGTCCAGGGGGTCAATGAGCAGTACTTC

size: once
J: TRBJ2-1
V: TRBV29-1
D: TRBD2
CDR3: CSAEPGTSGDNEQFF
DNA: TGCAGCGCCGAACCCGGGACTAGCGGGGACAATGAGCAGTTCTTC

size: -
J: TRBJ1-2
V: TRBV9
D: -
CDR3: CASSLGGGSNYGYTF
DNA: TGTGCCAGCAGCCTTGGCGGCGGTTCTAACTATGGCTACACCTTC

size: -
J: TRBJ2-7
V: TRBV6-5
D: -
CDR3: CASSLDTWGEQYF
DNA: TGTGCCAGCAGTTTGGACACTTGGGGCGAGCAGTACTTC

size: few
J: TRBJ2-7
V: TRBV20-1
D: TRBD1
CDR3: CSASRPGTGLYEQYF
DNA: TGCAGTGCTAGTCGACCCGGGACAGGGCTCTACGAGCAGTACTTC

size: -
J: TRBJ2-7
V: TRBV24-1
D: TRBD2
CDR3: CATSDLWASGGNEQYF
DNA: TGTGCCACCAGTGATTTGTGGGCTAGCGGGGGCAATGAGCAGTACTTC

size: -
J: TRBJ2-1
V: TRBV7-9
D: TRBD2
CDR3: CASSWAGGGARNEQFF
DNA: TGTGCCAGCAGCTGGGCAGGCGGGGGGGCCCGAAATGAGCAGTTCTTC

size: -
J: TRBJ1-4
V: TRBV29-1
D: -
CDR3: CSVATPGGTNEKLFF
DNA: TGCAGCGTTGCAACGCCCGGGGGAACTAATGAAAAACTGTTTTTT

size: many
J: TRBJ1-6
V: TRBV6-5
D: -
CDR3: CASSYFGGGLNSPLHF
DNA: TGTGCCAGCAGTTACTTTGGTGGGGGTCTTAATTCACCCCTCCACTTT

size: -
J: TRBJ1-2
V: TRBV5-6
D: -
CDR3: CASSFWALGNYGYTF
DNA: TGTGCCAGCAGCTTCTGGGCCCTAGGAAACTATGGCTACACCTTC

size: many
J: TRBJ2-6
V: TRBV20-1
D: -
CDR3: CSARRGMGANVLTF
DNA: TGCAGTGCCCGACGGGGGATGGGGGCCAACGTCCTGACTTTC

size: many
J: TRBJ2-3
V: TRBV3-1
D: TRBD2
CDR3: CASSQLAGGPLATQYF
DNA: TGTGCCAGCAGCCAACTAGCGGGGGGGCCGTTAGCTACGCAGTATTTT

size: -
J: TRBJ1-5
V: TRBV20-1
D: TRBD1
CDR3: CSADRGDQPQHF
DNA: TGCAGTGCAGACAGGGGGGATCAGCCCCAGCATTTT

size: many
J: TRBJ2-7
V: TRBV2
D: -
CDR3: CASKGRGIDEQYF
DNA: TGTGCCAGCAAGGGCAGGGGAATCGACGAGCAGTACTTC

size: -
J: TRBJ2-3
V: TRBV5-1
D: TRBD1
CDR3: CASSSLGTGVTDTQYF
DNA: TGCGCCAGCAGCTCCCTCGGGACAGGGGTAACAGATACGCAGTATTTT

size: few
J: TRBJ1-2
V: TRBV20-1
D: TRBD1
CDR3: CSAPARDSTRNGYTF
DNA: TGCAGTGCTCCGGCTCGGGACAGCACCCGCAATGGCTACACCTTC

size: -
J: TRBJ2-1
V: TRBV9
D: -
CDR3: CASSVGPSLKEQFF
DNA: TGTGCCAGCAGCGTAGGGCCTAGCCTTAAAGAGCAGTTCTTC

size: -
J: TRBJ2-7
V: TRBV6-2/TRBV6-3
D: TRBD1
CDR3: CASSYLGQRYEQYF
DNA: TGTGCCAGCAGTTACCTGGGACAGCGCTACGAGCAGTACTTC

size: -
J: TRBJ1-4
V: TRBV6-6
D: TRBD1
CDR3: CASSYWTGTNEKLFF
DNA: TGTGCCAGCAGTTACTGGACAGGGACTAATGAAAAACTGTTTTTT

size: few
J: TRBJ1-4
V: TRBV6-2/TRBV6-3
D: -
CDR3: CASMGHSTNEKLFF
DNA: TGTGCCAGCATGGGCCACTCAACTAATGAAAAACTGTTTTTT

size: many
J: TRBJ2-7
V: TRBV7-2
D: -
CDR3: CASTAGHRATEQYF
DNA: TGTGCCAGCACCGCCGGTCACAGGGCGACCGAGCAGTACTTC